A single sample is the source of the 15 T cell receptor beta chains below, sequenced in a study of blood T cells in healthy people across ages. It was with a sample-barcoded 5' primer and a J-beta primer mix that a second PCR of roughly 6 to 12 cycles was run. TCRdb re-called the 5' RACE reads with MiXCR, one entry per CDR3 protein. The sample has over a million distinct CDR3 sequences, around 25% seen once. Separately, the same data were catalogued under a study of T cells of mothers and their children.

Sequenced sample: blood. The receptors originated from a girl between 2 and 10 years old in good health.

This clonotype was seen a handful of times. This chain uses TRBV9 with TRBJ2-5; 7 positions agree with TRBD1. The tail of the sequence fits TRBJ2-7 better, so the J call may be wrong. This CDR3 comprises 14 residues. The germline CDR1 and CDR2 sequences are SGDLS and YYNGEE. The CDR3 sequence: CASGEGGHSYEQYF. DNA for the CDR3: TGTGCCAGCGGGGAAGGGGGCCACTCCTACGAGCAGTACTTC.

The chain recombines TRBV15 with TRBJ2-5; D is unclear. The CDR3 contains 12 residues. The V and J ends lost 1 base and 4 bases respectively, with 4 bases between them. Per germline, CDR1 LNHNV and CDR2 YYDKDF (reference sequence). The CDR3 is CATSRVPETQYF. CDR3 sequence (DNA): TGTGCCACCAGCAGAGTACCAGAGACCCAGTACTTC.

The table lists this clonotype with a few counts. This sequence joins TRBV2 and TRBJ2-7; 8 bases are a match to TRBD2. The CDR3 is 14 amino acids. CDR1 and CDR2 (germline): SNHLY, FYNNEI. The V segment lost 3 bases and the J segment 9 bases; nucleotides outside the gene matches: 10. This CDR3 reads CASSESSGGIRQYF. DNA for the CDR3: TGTGCCAGCAGTGAGTCCAGCGGGGGCATCAGGCAGTACTTC.

The gene calls are TRBV7-2 and TRBJ2-7; 10 positions agree with TRBD1. Trimming removed 4 bases from V and 3 bases from J; junction bases left unmatched: 6. CDR3 length equals 15 residues. Germline V lookup: CDR1 SGHTA, CDR2 FQGNSA. This CDR3 is CASSWGTGAFYEQYF. The CDR3 DNA sequence: TGTGCCAGCAGCTGGGGGACAGGGGCGTTCTACGAGCAGTACTTC.

This clonotype came up a few times. V usage is TRBV6-1 and J usage is TRBJ2-7; 11 nucleotides match TRBD2. The DNA end lines up better with TRBJ2-1; the J call may be wrong. This CDR3 is 15 amino acids long. Germline assignment: CDR1 MNHNS and CDR2 SASEGT. CDR3 protein: CASSETSGDYNEQFF. The CDR3 DNA reads TGTGCCAGCAGTGAGACTAGCGGGGATTACAATGAGCAGTTCTTC.

The CDR3: CSLLRTGNEKLFF. The CDR3 bases are TGCAGTCTACTCAGGACGGGTAATGAAAAACTGTTTTTT. The chain has TRBV20-1 and TRBJ1-4; no reliable D call. Germline V gene sequence: CDR1 DFQATT, CDR2 SNEGSKA (reference sequence). The CDR3 sequence is 13 residues long. Trimming removed 8 bases at V and 4 bases at J, with 14 bases between.

This clonotype came up a few times. This chain links TRBV12-3 or TRBV12-4 with TRBJ2-5; D may be TRBD2 (6 bases). CDR3 length: 15 residues. The V end lost 6 bases, the J end lost 5 bases, and 19 bases lay between the germline ends. The chain's CDR3 is CASSPAGGLGETQYF. CDR3 coding DNA: TGTGCCAGCAGCCCCGCTGGGGGGTTGGGGGAGACCCAGTACTTC.

The table lists this clonotype with a few counts. The CDR3 nucleotides are TGCGCCAGCAGCTTGGGAATGGGGGGCAACTATGAAGCTTTCTTT. It yields the protein CASSLGMGGNYEAFF. The V call is TRBV5-1, the J call TRBJ1-1; D possibly corresponds to TRBD1 (6 bases). V was cut by 0 bases and J by 7 bases, with 16 bases left in between. The CDR3 totals 15 residues. Germline CDR1 reads SGHRS; CDR2 reads YFSETQ.

This clonotype was counted between two and nine times. This sequence joins TRBV20-1 and TRBJ2-7; perhaps TRBD1 as D (6 bases). CDR3 length: 13 residues. Between the trimmed V and J ends, which lost 4 bases and 1 base, there was a span of 11 bases. Germline CDR1 is DFQATT and CDR2 is SNEGSKA (reference sequence). CDR3 loop: CSATGQSSYEQYF. The CDR3 coding sequence is TGCAGTGCTACCGGACAGAGTTCCTACGAGCAGTACTTC.

This clonotype was seen a few times. V usage is TRBV10-3 and J usage is TRBJ2-7; a weak D match, TRBD1 (6 bases). Germline CDR1 is ENHRY and CDR2 is SYGVKD. This CDR3 is 13 amino acids long. V lost 2 bases to trimming and J lost 3 bases, with 8 bases between them. The CDR3 DNA reads as TGTGCCATCAGTGAGGGACAGAACTACGAGCAGTACTTC. Protein sequence: CAISEGQNYEQYF.

This chain connects TRBV5-1 to TRBJ2-3; D ambiguous. CDR3 size: 13 residues. Trimming pared 5 bases from V and 5 bases from J, leaving 12 bases between. The V gene's germline CDR1 is SGHRS and CDR2 YFSETQ. The CDR3 sequence: CASRDVLRDTQYF. In DNA, the CDR3 is TGCGCCAGCAGGGACGTCTTGAGAGATACGCAGTATTTT.

This clonotype occurred many times. At one end, the junction sequence differs from germline, possibly due to a read error. The chain is built from TRBV5-1 and TRBJ1-3; D not resolved. Germline CDR1 is SGHRS and CDR2 is YFSETQ. The length of the CDR3 is 12 residues. CDR3 DNA sequence: TGTGCCAGCAGCTTAGAGGGAAACACCATATATTTT. Residues: CASSLEGNTIYF.

This clonotype was observed a handful of times. Mismatch with germline at one junction end may stem from a read error. This chain links TRBV28 with TRBJ2-7; 8 bases fit TRBD1. The CDR3 has 15 amino acids. CDR1 MDHEN and CDR2 SYDVKM come from the germline V gene. This chain's CDR3 is CACSPGTGARGEQYF. The CDR3 bases are TGTGCCTGCAGCCCCGGGACAGGAGCTAGGGGGGAGCAGTACTTC.

V and J are TRBV29-1 and TRBJ1-1; no definite D call. Germline V gene sequence: CDR1 SQVTM, CDR2 ANQGSEA. V dropped 1 base and J dropped 3 bases, with 9 bases sitting between them. This CDR3 has 13 residues. The CDR3 nucleotides read TGCAGCGTTGAAGGGGCGATCGACACTGAAGCTTTCTTT. Protein: CSVEGAIDTEAFF.

This clonotype was detected only a few times. The chain recombines TRBV12-3 or TRBV12-4 with TRBJ2-7; unclear D gene. The last part of the DNA fits TRBJ2-1 better; the J call may be wrong. The CDR3 runs to 13 residues. In nucleotides, the CDR3 is TGTGCCAGCAGTTTAATAGAAACGGACGAGCAGTTCTTC. It codes for CASSLIETDEQFF.